This TCR beta chain derives from a study of T-cell memory formation after mild COVID-19 (dated by TCRdb to the early 2020s). Looking at the study overall: TCR sequence clusters from the two donors were found to be largely donor specific. Two young, previously healthy adult volunteers, one female and one male, were included in the cohort. Longitudinal TCRalpha and TCRbeta repertoire sequencing tracked T-cell clones expanding and contracting after mild COVID-19 in a couple of donors. Results and caveats for the whole study, not just this receptor: Some responding clones were detected in pre-infection memory, which suggested that pre-existing cross-reactive memory T cells had joined the SARS-CoV-2 response. From day 15 to 85, contracting clones showed balanced CD4/CD8 phenotypes, whereas a second wave of clones that expanded from day 15 to 37 leaned towards CD4+. Contracting CD4+ clones were located mainly in the CM and EM memory subsets, whereas CD8+ clones were found to be enriched in EMRA. SARS-CoV-2 specificity of the second-wave clones peaking on day 37 was not confirmed. Only a couple of mild cases were covered in the study, and larger cohorts including severe cases with pre-infection samples were considered necessary.

Ficoll-Paque density gradient centrifugation was used to isolate PBMCs. V is shortened by 5 bases, J by 5 bases, and the region joining them spans 21 bases. The CDR3 spans 16 residues, from the cysteine through the phenylalanine. CDR3 DNA only is kept here, 48 bases in frame from base 1. The germline V gene provides CDR1 SGHVS and CDR2 FQNEAQ. The reads were generated on an Illumina NovaSeq 6000. TCRalpha and TCRbeta cDNA libraries were constructed by 5'RACE with constant-segment primers, with sample barcodes and unique molecular identifiers being introduced. Trizol reagent was used to extract RNA from every sample. Amplification of the libraries took two PCR steps, and the second step added a second sample barcode plus Illumina TruSeq adapters. Sequencing of the libraries was done on an Illumina NovaSeq, producing 2 x 150 bp paired-end reads. Per the authors' processing: Reads were demultiplexed and collapsed into UMI-guided consensus sequences with migec v1.2.7. With mixcr v2.1.11, UMI consensuses were aligned to TRA and TRB V and J templates and assembled into clonotypes. Expanded or contracted clonotypes were those called significant by both edgeR and NoisET, with noise models trained on biological replicates. For edgeR calls, the thresholds were a false discovery rate-adjusted p below 0.01 and a log2 fold-change of 1. As an exploratory analysis of dynamics, PCA with hierarchical clustering was applied to max-normalized trajectories of the 1000 most abundant clonotypes. Separately sequenced CD4+ and CD8+ repertoires were used to assign a CD4 or CD8 phenotype to each responding clone. TCRdb itself trimmed the public reads at Q25 with fastp, ran MiXCR and retained productive beta chains. Rows matching on CDR3 protein sequence are summarized as one entry with the most common DNA and genes. The V and J calls follow TCRdb's processing rather than the paper's. This sample has tens of thousands of distinct CDR3 sequences in its table, and about 15% of those were observed once. The ten largest clones take up 30% to 35% of the sample.

A note on this clonotype: What antigen it recognizes has not been identified. No much larger clonotype is one base removed from it; base qualities were not supplied.

This sequence was found in an adult woman who had mild COVID-19 (a few samples of this study predate the infection). The sample titles of this study are shuffled in the database, so cell type and time point are left out; the donor was told from shared clones. Material: PBMCs or a T cell subset sorted from them (not recorded which). Here the chain combines TRBV7-8 and TRBJ2-5; D gene: possibly TRBD2, on 6 matching bases. CDR3 region: CASSTTTEGPGETQYF. The nucleotides are TGTGCCAGCAGCACAACAACGGAGGGGCCCGGCGAGACCCAGTACTTC.